This note documents a single TCR beta chain sequence. This CDR3 comprises 15 residues. Germline lookup yields CDR1 LNHDA and CDR2 SQIVND (reference sequence). V dropped 5 bases and J dropped 3 bases, with 14 bases sitting between them. This table comes from immunoSEQ multiplex PCR, and its TCRdb copy is limited to in-frame clones, with some not included. The sample consists of roughly 45,000 clones, over 75% of them appearing once. These data belong to a study of blood T cell repertoires in COVID-19. The sequencing sample was made of peripheral blood. The clonotype comes from a woman aged 55-75 years with acute or convalescent COVID-19. The genes are TRBV19 and TRBJ2-4; D might be TRBD2 (7 bases). The CDR3 DNA reads as TGTGCCAGTAGTGCCAGGGAGGGGGGCAAAAACATTCAGTACTTC. This encodes CASSAREGGKNIQYF. Full variable domain (rest looked up from reference TRBV19 and TRBJ2-4): DGGITQSPKYLFRKEGQNVTLSCEQNLNHDAMYWYRQDPGQGLRLIYYSQIVNDFQKGDIAEGYSVSREKKESFPLTVTSAQKNPTAFYLCASSAREGGKNIQYFGAGTRLSVL.